This TCR beta chain was retrieved from a study of blood T cell repertoires in COVID-19. This clone was seen a handful of times. Germline-derived CDR1 and CDR2 are SGHAT and FQDESV (reference sequence). CDR3 length: 14 amino acids. V lost 5 bases to trimming and J lost 5 bases; unmatched junction nucleotides: 5. Here immunoSEQ multiplex PCR was the method, and the copy in TCRdb shows in-frame clones only, minus some. The data show 150,000 to 200,000 clones, with around 82% seen just once and roughly a sixth held by the top ten. V is TRBV11-1 and J is TRBJ2-1; 8 bases are a match to TRBD2. The receptor was isolated from a woman between 45 and 60 years old with acute COVID-19. Specimen: PBMCs or T cells enriched from blood (not recorded which). The DNA of the CDR3 is TGTGCCAGCAGCGGCGGGGGGTTCAACAATGAGCAGTTCTTC. Encoded protein: CASSGGGFNNEQFF.